A single sample gave rise to the 31 T cell receptor beta chains below, sequenced in a study of cytomegalovirus exposure and HLA in healthy donors. Amplification used 60 Vbeta primers and 13 Jbeta primers. Sequencing was performed with immunoSEQ multiplex PCR; in TCRdb, only in-frame clones are kept and a portion is missing. Of some 120,000 clones listed, over 65% are singletons. Material: PBMCs. The source of these receptors is a man aged 50-59 years in good health and CMV-seronegative.

V usage is TRBV7-2 and J usage is TRBJ1-5; TRBD1 matches at 7 bases. Losses at the gene ends were 1 base for V and 1 base for J; bases not matched to a gene: 7. Per the germline V gene, CDR1 is SGHTA and CDR2 is FQGNSA. This CDR3 is built from 17 residues. The CDR3 DNA follows: TGTGCCAGCAGCTTAGTAGGTGGGACAGCGAGCAATCAGCCCCAGCATTTT. It translates to CASSLVGGTASNQPQHF. The complete variable domain, with remaining parts taken from reference TRBV7-2 and TRBJ1-5, reads GAGVSQSPSNKVTEKGKDVELRCDPISGHTALYWYRQSLGQGLEFLIYFQGNSAPDKSGLPSDRFSAERTGGSVSTLTIQRTQQEDSAVYLCASSLVGGTASNQPQHFGDGTRLSIL.

This chain joins TRBV2 and TRBJ1-2, with D unresolved. Germline V gene lookup returns CDR1 SNHLY and CDR2 FYNNEI. The CDR3 has 15 residues. V gave up 7 bases and J gave up 5 bases, with 20 bases separating them. Here the CDR3 DNA reads TGTGCCAGCACCCCTGAAGGTGGCTTCGGGTATGGCTACACCTTC. Translation: CASTPEGGFGYGYTF.

The CDR3 loop reads CSVSQRGEKLFF. The CDR3 bases are TGCAGCGTCTCCCAACGGGGTGAAAAACTGTTTTTT. The chain uses TRBV29-1 and TRBJ1-4; no clear D. Trimming stripped 6 bases from V and 7 bases from J, with 12 bases between. In germline, CDR1 is SQVTM, CDR2 ANQGSEA. The CDR3 is 12 residues long.

This chain connects TRBV28 to TRBJ2-7, with D unresolved. The germline CDR1 and CDR2 sequences are MDHEN and SYDVKM. Trimming stripped 7 bases from V and 2 bases from J, with 9 bases between. The CDR3 is 12 amino acids. The CDR3 loop reads CASMAETYEQYF. The CDR3 region has the DNA TGTGCCAGCATGGCGGAAACCTACGAGCAGTACTTC.

The V gene is TRBV7-2, the J gene TRBJ1-5, with a possible D match to TRBD1 (5 bases). Germline values: CDR1 SGHTA, CDR2 FQGNSA. The CDR3 is 14 amino acids. The germline V and J ends were trimmed by 2 bases and 9 bases, with 14 bases remaining between them. CDR3 sequence (DNA): TGTGCCAGCAGCTTACAGGGCGAGCTTCGGCCCCAGCATTTT. Residues: CASSLQGELRPQHF.

The sample holds a few counts of this clone. The chain carries TRBV30 and TRBJ2-5, with 10 bases matching TRBD1. Germline CDR1 and CDR2: GTSNPN and SVGIG (reference sequence). The CDR3 sequence is 15 residues long. V shed 3 bases, J shed 4 bases, and the junction held 8 bases outside the gene matches. The CDR3 loop is CAWRETGGFGETQYF. In nucleotides, the CDR3 is TGTGCCTGGAGGGAGACAGGGGGCTTTGGAGAGACCCAGTACTTC.

This clone was found once. The chain joins TRBV10-1 to TRBJ1-5; TRBD1 matches 7 bases. The CDR3 length is 18 residues. V shed 8 bases, J shed 2 bases, and the junction held 18 bases outside the gene matches. Germline V gene lookup returns CDR1 WNHNN and CDR2 SYGVQD (reference sequence). The CDR3 protein is CASYEGTEARLGNQPQHF. The CDR3 bases are TGCGCCAGCTATGAGGGGACAGAGGCGAGGTTGGGCAATCAGCCCCAGCATTTT.

The chain combines TRBV6-6 with TRBJ1-4; D call uncertain. The CDR3 contains 12 residues. From germline, CDR1 is MNHNY and CDR2 SVGAGI (reference sequence). Trimming left V 7 bases short and J 8 bases short, with 11 bases between. This CDR3 reads CASTFSSEKLFF. CDR3 DNA sequence: TGTGCCAGCACATTTTCATCCGAAAAACTGTTTTTT.

This clone was seen more than once but under ten times. V gene TRBV27 combines with J gene TRBJ2-7; TRBD2 agrees at 10 bases. Germline assignment: CDR1 MNHEY and CDR2 SMNVEV (reference sequence). The CDR3 has 15 residues. With V trimmed by 8 bases and J by 1 base, 8 bases remained unmatched. The CDR3 DNA follows: TGTGCCAGCGCCGCGAGCGGGGGGGGATCCTACGAGCAGTACTTC. It encodes CASAASGGGSYEQYF.

The chain recombines TRBV14 with TRBJ1-1; possibly TRBD1 for D (5 bases). V was trimmed by 0 bases and J by 8 bases, leaving 10 bases between them. Germline loops: CDR1 SGHDN, CDR2 FVKESK. The CDR3 spans 13 residues. CDR3 loop: CASSQEGLTEAFF. CDR3 in DNA: TGTGCCAGCAGCCAAGAGGGGCTGACAGAAGCTTTCTTT.

In this sample, this clone turned up once. This chain uses TRBV19 with TRBJ1-4; D not resolved. Between the trimmed V and J ends, which lost 7 bases and 3 bases, there was a span of 9 bases. This CDR3 is 13 amino acids long. CDR1 is LNHDA and CDR2 is SQIVND in the germline V gene (reference sequence). CDR3 loop: CASNWRPNEKLFF. CDR3 DNA: TGTGCCAGTAACTGGCGGCCTAATGAAAAACTGTTTTTT.

The gene calls are TRBV27 and TRBJ2-3; D unclear. Trimming left V 6 bases short and J 3 bases short, with 7 bases between. Per germline, CDR1 MNHEY and CDR2 SMNVEV (reference sequence). The CDR3 consists of 12 residues. The CDR3 sequence: CASSSRTDTQYF. The CDR3 region has the DNA TGTGCCAGCAGCTCGCGGACAGATACGCAGTATTTT.

This clone was counted only a few times. V usage is TRBV27 and J usage is TRBJ2-1; 7 bases fit TRBD2. Germline trimming cut 6 bases from V and 6 bases from J; bases unmatched to any gene: 8. CDR1 MNHEY and CDR2 SMNVEV come from the germline V gene (reference sequence). This CDR3 is 14 amino acids long. Here the CDR3 DNA reads TGTGCCAGCAGAGAACGGGGACTATTCAATGAGCAGTTCTTC. It yields the protein CASRERGLFNEQFF.

This clone was counted once. V gene TRBV2 combines with J gene TRBJ1-1; the match to TRBD1 covers 8 bases. Looked up from germline, CDR1 is SNHLY and CDR2 is FYNNEI. V shed 1 base and J 3 bases; nucleotides not matched to a gene: 7. The CDR3 is made up of 16 amino acids. The CDR3 nucleotides read TGTGCCAGCAGTGAAGTGGCGACAGGGGTGGACACTGAAGCTTTCTTT. This codes for CASSEVATGVDTEAFF.

The chain carries TRBV7-2 and TRBJ1-4; D unresolved. The CDR3 is 16 residues long. Germline V gives CDR1 SGHTA, CDR2 FQGNSA. V was cut by 2 bases and J by 2 bases, with 12 bases left in between. The CDR3 sequence: CASSLYRGGTNEKLFF. In DNA, the CDR3 is TGTGCCAGCAGCTTATACCGCGGAGGGACTAATGAAAAACTGTTTTTT.

In its sample, this clone was seen once. One end of the junction varies from germline; a read error may be responsible. The chain joins TRBV6-4 to TRBJ2-7, with TRBD2 identical over 7 bases. CDR1 and CDR2 (germline): MRHNA, SNTAGT. The CDR3 runs to 13 residues. CDR3 protein: CASSPGGAGEVVF. In DNA, the CDR3 is TGTGCCAGCAGCCCCGGAGGGGCGGGAGAAGTTGTTTTC.

This chain uses TRBV9 with TRBJ1-1; 10 bases are a match to TRBD1. V lost 1 base to trimming and J lost 7 bases; unmatched junction nucleotides: 4. The CDR3 consists of 14 residues. Germline CDR1 reads SGDLS; CDR2 reads YYNGEE. The DNA of the CDR3 is TGTGCCAGCAGCGTATGGGACAGGGGCAGTGAAGCTTTCTTT. Its translation is CASSVWDRGSEAFF.

This chain uses TRBV7-2 with TRBJ2-1; 9 nucleotides match TRBD2. J lost 6 bases, V lost 6 bases, and 6 bases had no gene match. Germline-derived CDR1 and CDR2 are SGHTA and FQGNSA. CDR3 length: 14 amino acids. CDR3: CASSPSGTSNEQFF. In nucleotides, the CDR3 is TGTGCCAGCAGTCCTAGCGGGACTTCCAATGAGCAGTTCTTC.

The chain uses TRBV10-3 and TRBJ1-1; D is uncertain. The CDR3 runs 13 residues. CDR1 is ENHRY and CDR2 is SYGVKD in the germline V gene. Trimming cost V 5 bases and J 1 base, with 8 bases left between them. In DNA, the CDR3 is TGTGCCATCAGTAATACCGGGAACACTGAAGCTTTCTTT. Translating gives CAISNTGNTEAFF.

J is TRBJ1-5 and V is TRBV11-2; D possibly corresponds to TRBD1 (6 bases). The CDR3 totals 17 residues. Trimming took 0 bases from V and 0 from J, leaving 12 bases between them. Germline-derived CDR1 and CDR2 are SGHAT and FQNNGV. This CDR3 is CASSLEKGGSSNQPQHF. CDR3 sequence (DNA): TGTGCCAGCAGCTTAGAGAAGGGGGGGAGTAGCAATCAGCCCCAGCATTTT.

CDR3 in amino acids: CASSLSTFPYNQPQHF. CDR3 sequence (DNA): TGTGCCAGCAGTCTATCGACATTCCCGTACAATCAGCCCCAGCATTTT. The chain links TRBV28 to TRBJ1-5; D is uncertain. Germline assignment: CDR1 MDHEN and CDR2 SYDVKM. This CDR3 is built from 16 residues. Trimming removed 5 bases from V and 3 bases from J, with 17 bases in between.

This chain uses TRBV2 with TRBJ1-2; D gene uncertain. The ends were cut back, 0 bases at V and 4 bases at J, with 6 bases in the middle. The germline V gene has CDR1 SNHLY and CDR2 FYNNEI. CDR3 length: 13 residues. The CDR3 reads CASSEAASYGYTF. In DNA form, the CDR3 reads TGTGCCAGCAGTGAAGCCGCCAGCTATGGCTACACCTTC.

This chain uses TRBV18 with TRBJ2-2, with 8 bases fitting TRBD1. CDR1 KGHSH and CDR2 LQKENI come from the germline V gene. The V segment lost 1 base and the J segment 7 bases; nucleotides outside the gene matches: 2. The CDR3 extends over 14 amino acids. The CDR3 bases are TGTGCCAGCTCACCACAACAGGGGGACGGGGAGCTGTTTTTT. Translated: CASSPQQGDGELFF.

In this sample, this clone turned up once. This chain connects TRBV27 to TRBJ1-5; maybe TRBD1 (6 bases). V shed 4 bases and J shed 6 bases, with 19 bases lying between them. The V gene's germline CDR1 is MNHEY and CDR2 SMNVEV (reference sequence). This CDR3 comprises 16 residues. The CDR3 protein is CASSYQGLGDTQPQHF. For the CDR3, the DNA is TGTGCCAGCAGTTATCAGGGCTTAGGGGACACTCAGCCCCAGCATTTT.

This chain joins TRBV7-2 and TRBJ2-1, with D perhaps TRBD1 (6 bases). V shed 5 bases and J shed 12 bases, with 14 bases lying between them. The CDR3 length is 12 residues. CDR1 is SGHTA, CDR2 FQGNSA, per germline. The CDR3, as DNA: TGTGCCAGCAGCATAGAGGCGACAGGGCAGTTCTTC. Translated, it gives CASSIEATGQFF.

The chain recombines TRBV10-2 with TRBJ2-7; D perhaps matches TRBD2 (6 bases). V shed 2 bases and J shed 3 bases, with 14 bases lying between them. Germline CDR1 and CDR2: WSHSY and SAAADI. The CDR3 spans 15 residues. CDR3 region: CASSERLGYNYEQYF. In nucleotides, the CDR3 is TGCGCCAGCAGTGAGAGACTAGGGTATAACTACGAGCAGTACTTC.

Only a few counts were recorded for this clone. The J gene is TRBJ2-1, the V gene TRBV30; TRBD2 matches 10 bases. The V segment lost 2 bases and the J segment 0 bases; nucleotides outside the gene matches: 4. The CDR3 totals 16 residues. The germline CDR1 and CDR2 sequences are GTSNPN and SVGIG (reference sequence). The CDR3 bases are TGTGCCTGGAGTTCTCGACTAGCGGGCTCCTACAATGAGCAGTTCTTC. Translating it yields CAWSSRLAGSYNEQFF.

This chain joins TRBV23-1 and TRBJ2-7; D perhaps matches TRBD1 (7 bases). TRBV23-1 is labeled an ORF, and its function is uncertain. This CDR3 contains 19 residues. Deletions cut 0 bases from V and 6 bases from J, with 27 bases between. The CDR3 is CASSQSRAPSGGRTCEQYF. For the CDR3, the DNA is TGCGCCAGCAGTCAATCCCGCGCCCCTTCAGGGGGGAGGACGTGCGAGCAGTACTTC.

This clone occurred a few times. The chain links TRBV19 to TRBJ2-3; 7 positions agree with TRBD2. V gave up 3 bases and J gave up 4 bases; unmatched junction bases: 4. CDR3 length equals 14 residues. From germline, CDR1 is LNHDA and CDR2 SQIVND (reference sequence). The CDR3 reads CASSIGGSADTQYF. In DNA form, the CDR3 reads TGTGCCAGTAGTATTGGCGGGAGTGCAGATACGCAGTATTTT.

The CDR3 DNA reads TGTGCCAGTAGTAAAACATCGACAGGACAAGAGACCCAGTACTTC. It codes for CASSKTSTGQETQYF. This chain links TRBV19 with TRBJ2-5; TRBD1 might be the D (6 bases). Germline CDR1 reads LNHDA; CDR2 reads SQIVND (reference sequence). Trimming took 4 bases from V and 2 from J, leaving 14 bases between them. This CDR3 is built from 15 residues.

A single count supports this clone. Sequence at one end of the junction differs from germline and may be a read error. Other DNA sequences of this sample code for an identical CDR3. The chain couples TRBV27 to TRBJ1-1; 7 bases agree with TRBD1. The CDR3 is 15 amino acids. In germline, CDR1 is MNHEY, CDR2 SMNVEV (reference sequence). The chain's CDR3 is CASSSHRGQNTEAFF. CDR3 DNA: TGTGCCAGCAGTTCACACAGGGGACAGAACACCGAAGCTTTCTTT.